Only one count was recorded for the clone carrying this TCR beta chain. The sample belongs to a study of OX40 agonist ivuxolimab in advanced cancers. TCRdb keeps only in-frame clones here, not all; method: immunoSEQ multiplex PCR. The repertoire includes over 100,000 clones, about 92% of them detected once, and roughly 1% sits in the top ten. The ends were cut back, 5 bases at V and 3 bases at J, with 10 bases in the middle. CDR1 is SGHTA, CDR2 FQGNSA, per germline. CDR3 length: 13 amino acids. This receptor was identified in an adult with an advanced solid tumor such as melanoma, head and neck, liver or kidney cancer. This sequence joins TRBV7-2 and TRBJ1-1; no definite D call. Sequences were derived from CD4+ or CD8+ T cells sorted from blood, sampled in a trial of the OX40 agonist ivuxolimab. The CDR3 nucleotides read TGTGCCAGCAGCCCCAATCTACACACTGAAGCTTTCTTT. Its translation: CASSPNLHTEAFF.